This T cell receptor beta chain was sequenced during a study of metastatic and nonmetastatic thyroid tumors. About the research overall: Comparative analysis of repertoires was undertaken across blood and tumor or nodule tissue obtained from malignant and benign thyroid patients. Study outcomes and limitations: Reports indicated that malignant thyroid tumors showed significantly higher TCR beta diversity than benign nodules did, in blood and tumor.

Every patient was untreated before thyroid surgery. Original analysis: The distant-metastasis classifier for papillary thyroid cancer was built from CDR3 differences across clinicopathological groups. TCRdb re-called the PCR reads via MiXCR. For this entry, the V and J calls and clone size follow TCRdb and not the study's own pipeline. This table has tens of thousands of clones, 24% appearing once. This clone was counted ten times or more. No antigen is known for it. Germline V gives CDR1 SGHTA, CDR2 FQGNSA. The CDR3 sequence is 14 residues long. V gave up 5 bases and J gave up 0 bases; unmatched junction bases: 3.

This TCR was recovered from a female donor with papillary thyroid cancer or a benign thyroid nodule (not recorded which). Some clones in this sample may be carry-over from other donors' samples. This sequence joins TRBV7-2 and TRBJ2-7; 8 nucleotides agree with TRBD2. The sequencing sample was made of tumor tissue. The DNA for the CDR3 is TGTGCCAGCAGCCTCAGCGGGAGCTCCTACGAGCAGTACTTC. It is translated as CASSLSGSSYEQYF.